The clone carrying this T cell receptor (beta chain) was seen a few times. Its specificity is not known. The data stem from a study of identical twins. The study, taken as a whole, reports: Cord blood beta clonotypes that were abundant carried fewer insertions, and memory repertoires showed no such trend. The authors drew conclusions from cross-sectional statistical analysis rather than following the same donors. Models, which agreed with sharing between unrelated individuals, nonetheless underestimated the out-of-frame TCR alpha sharing seen in monozygotic twins.

Healthy Caucasian individuals made up all the donors. TCRdb re-analysed the 5' RACE reads in MiXCR, keeping a single row per CDR3 protein. There are a few hundred thousand distinct CDR3 sequences in the sample; approximately 16% occur only once, and 0.44% lies in the top ten. This CDR3 region has 13 residues. Germline V lookup: CDR1 SGHRS, CDR2 YFSETQ. V was shortened by 7 bases and J by 3 bases, with 13 bases between the two germline ends. A further study also used this sample, focusing on yellow fever vaccine responses in identical twins.

The TCR sequence derives from a woman aged 18 to 35 in good health. The specimen was CD4+ T cells sorted from blood. The chain combines TRBV5-1 with TRBJ1-1; a possible D gene is TRBD1 (5 bases). The CDR3 DNA follows: TGCGCCAGCCGGGGGGATGTATACACTGAAGCTTTCTTT. Its protein is CASRGDVYTEAFF.